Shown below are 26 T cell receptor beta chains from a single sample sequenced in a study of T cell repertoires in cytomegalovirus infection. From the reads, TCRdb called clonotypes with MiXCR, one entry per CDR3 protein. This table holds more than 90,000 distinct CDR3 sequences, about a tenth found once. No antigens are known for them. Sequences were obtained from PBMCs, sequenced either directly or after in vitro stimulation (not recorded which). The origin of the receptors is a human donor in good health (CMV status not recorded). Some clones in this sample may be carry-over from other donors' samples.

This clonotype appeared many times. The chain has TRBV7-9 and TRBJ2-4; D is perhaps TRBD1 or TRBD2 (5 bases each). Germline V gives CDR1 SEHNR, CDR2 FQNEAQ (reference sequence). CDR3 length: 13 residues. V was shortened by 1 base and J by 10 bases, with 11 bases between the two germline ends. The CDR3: CASSLVGESIQYF. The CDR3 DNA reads TGTGCCAGCAGCTTAGTGGGGGAAAGTATTCAGTACTTC.

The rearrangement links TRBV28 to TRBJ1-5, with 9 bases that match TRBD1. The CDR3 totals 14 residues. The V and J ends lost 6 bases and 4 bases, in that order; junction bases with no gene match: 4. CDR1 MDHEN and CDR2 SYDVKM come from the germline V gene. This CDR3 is CASRGQGANQPQHF. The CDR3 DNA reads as TGTGCCAGCAGGGGACAGGGAGCAAATCAGCCCCAGCATTTT.

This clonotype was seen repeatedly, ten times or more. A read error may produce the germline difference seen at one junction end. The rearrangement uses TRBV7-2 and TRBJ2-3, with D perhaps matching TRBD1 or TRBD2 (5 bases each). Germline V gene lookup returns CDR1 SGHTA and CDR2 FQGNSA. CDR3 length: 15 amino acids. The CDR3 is CASNLKGTGTDTQYF. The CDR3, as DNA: TGTGCCAGCAACTTAAAGGGGACCGGCACAGATACGCAGTATTTT. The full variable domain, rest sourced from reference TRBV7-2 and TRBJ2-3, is GAGVSQSPSNKVTEKGKDVELRCDPISGHTALYWYRQSLGQGLEFLIYFQGNSAPDKSGLPSDRFSAERTGGSVSTLTIQRTQQEDSAVYLCASNLKGTGTDTQYFGPGTRLTVL.

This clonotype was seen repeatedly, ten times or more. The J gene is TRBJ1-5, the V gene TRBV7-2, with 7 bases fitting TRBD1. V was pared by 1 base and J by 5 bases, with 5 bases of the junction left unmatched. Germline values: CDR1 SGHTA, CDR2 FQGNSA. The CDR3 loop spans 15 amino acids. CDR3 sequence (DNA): TGTGCCAGCAGCTTAGGAGGCAGGGGGTATCAGCCCCAGCATTTT. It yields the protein CASSLGGRGYQPQHF.

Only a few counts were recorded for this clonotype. CDR3 sequence reads: CAISESSTDTQYF. The CDR3 DNA sequence: TGTGCCATCAGTGAGTCGAGTACAGATACGCAGTATTTT. J is TRBJ2-3 and V is TRBV10-3; D not resolved. Germline CDR1 is ENHRY and CDR2 is SYGVKD. Trimming pared 0 bases from V and 3 bases from J, leaving 4 bases between. This CDR3 has 13 amino acids.

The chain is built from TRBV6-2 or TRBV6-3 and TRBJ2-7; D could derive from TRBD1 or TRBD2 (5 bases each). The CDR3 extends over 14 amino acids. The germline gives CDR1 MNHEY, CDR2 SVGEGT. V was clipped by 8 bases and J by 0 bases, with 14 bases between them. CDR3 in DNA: TGTGCCAGCCGAGATCCGGGACGCTCCTACGAGCAGTACTTC. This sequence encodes CASRDPGRSYEQYF.

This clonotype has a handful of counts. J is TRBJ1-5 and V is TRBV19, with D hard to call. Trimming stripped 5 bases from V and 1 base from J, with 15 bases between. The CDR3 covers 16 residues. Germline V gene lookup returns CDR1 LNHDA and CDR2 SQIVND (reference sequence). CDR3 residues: CASSFGASTSNQPQHF. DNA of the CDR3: TGTGCCAGTAGTTTCGGTGCCTCCACCAGCAATCAGCCCCAGCATTTT. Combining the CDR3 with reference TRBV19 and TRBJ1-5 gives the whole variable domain DGGITQSPKYLFRKEGQNVTLSCEQNLNHDAMYWYRQDPGQGLRLIYYSQIVNDFQKGDIAEGYSVSREKKESFPLTVTSAQKNPTAFYLCASSFGASTSNQPQHFGDGTRLSIL.

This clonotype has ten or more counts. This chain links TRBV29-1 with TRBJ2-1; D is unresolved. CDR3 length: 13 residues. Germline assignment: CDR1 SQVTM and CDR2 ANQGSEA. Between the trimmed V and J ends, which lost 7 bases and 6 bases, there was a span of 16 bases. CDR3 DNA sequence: TGCAGCGCTTCGACAAGTGCTAGCAATGAGCAGTTCTTC. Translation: CSASTSASNEQFF.

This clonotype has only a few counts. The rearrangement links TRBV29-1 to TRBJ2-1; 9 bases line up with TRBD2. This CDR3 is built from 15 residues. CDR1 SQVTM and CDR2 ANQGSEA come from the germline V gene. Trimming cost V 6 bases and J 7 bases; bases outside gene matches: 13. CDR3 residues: CSVLDRAGGINEQFF. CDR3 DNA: TGCAGCGTCCTCGATCGAGCGGGAGGAATAAATGAGCAGTTCTTC.

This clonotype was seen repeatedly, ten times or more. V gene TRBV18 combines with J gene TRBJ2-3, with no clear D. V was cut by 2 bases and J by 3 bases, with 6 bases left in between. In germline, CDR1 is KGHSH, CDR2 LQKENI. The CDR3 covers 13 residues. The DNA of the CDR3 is TGTGCCAGCTCACCAAAATGGACAGATACGCAGTATTTT. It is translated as CASSPKWTDTQYF.

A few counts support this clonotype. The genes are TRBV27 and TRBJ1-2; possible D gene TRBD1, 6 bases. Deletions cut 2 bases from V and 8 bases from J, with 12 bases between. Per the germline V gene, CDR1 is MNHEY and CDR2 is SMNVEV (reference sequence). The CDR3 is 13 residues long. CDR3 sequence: CASSLNRARGYTF. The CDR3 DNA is TGTGCCAGCAGTTTAAACAGGGCTCGGGGCTACACCTTC.

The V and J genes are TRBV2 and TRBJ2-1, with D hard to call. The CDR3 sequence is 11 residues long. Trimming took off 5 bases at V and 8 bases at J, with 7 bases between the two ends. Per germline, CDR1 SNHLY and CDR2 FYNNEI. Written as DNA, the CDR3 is TGTGCCAGCAGTATCGCTCATGAGCAGTTCTTC. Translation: CASSIAHEQFF.

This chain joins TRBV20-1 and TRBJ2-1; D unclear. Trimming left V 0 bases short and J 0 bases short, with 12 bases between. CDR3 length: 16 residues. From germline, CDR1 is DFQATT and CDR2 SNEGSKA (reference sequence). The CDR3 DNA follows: TGCAGTGCTAGAGACCCAGCTCAGAGCTCCTACAATGAGCAGTTCTTC. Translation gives CSARDPAQSSYNEQFF.

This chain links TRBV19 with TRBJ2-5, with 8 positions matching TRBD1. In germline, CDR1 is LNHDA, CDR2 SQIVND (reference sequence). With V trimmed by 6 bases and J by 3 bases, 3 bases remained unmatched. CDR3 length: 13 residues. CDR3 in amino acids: CASRRDRKETQYF. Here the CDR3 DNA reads TGTGCCAGTAGACGGGACAGGAAAGAGACCCAGTACTTC.

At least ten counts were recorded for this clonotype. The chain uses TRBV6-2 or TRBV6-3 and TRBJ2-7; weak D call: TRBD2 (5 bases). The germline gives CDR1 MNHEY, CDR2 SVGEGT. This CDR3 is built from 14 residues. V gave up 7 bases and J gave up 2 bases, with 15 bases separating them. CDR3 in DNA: TGTGCCAGCAATAAGGACTCAGCAGCCTACGAGCAGTACGTC. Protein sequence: CASNKDSAAYEQYV.

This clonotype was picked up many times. The CDR3 sequence is CASSSGVSTEAFF. DNA for the CDR3: TGTGCCAGCAGCTCGGGCGTCAGCACTGAAGCTTTCTTT. The rearrangement links TRBV7-2 to TRBJ1-1, with D hard to call. This CDR3 has 13 residues. CDR1 is SGHTA and CDR2 is FQGNSA in the germline V gene. The V end lost 4 bases, the J end lost 4 bases, and 10 bases lay between the germline ends.

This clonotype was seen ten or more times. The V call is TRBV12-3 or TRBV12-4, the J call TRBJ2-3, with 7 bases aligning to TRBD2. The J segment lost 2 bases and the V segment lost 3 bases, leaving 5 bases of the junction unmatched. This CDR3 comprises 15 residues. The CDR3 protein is CASSFTAGNTDTQYF. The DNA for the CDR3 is TGTGCCAGCAGTTTCACAGCGGGGAACACAGATACGCAGTATTTT.

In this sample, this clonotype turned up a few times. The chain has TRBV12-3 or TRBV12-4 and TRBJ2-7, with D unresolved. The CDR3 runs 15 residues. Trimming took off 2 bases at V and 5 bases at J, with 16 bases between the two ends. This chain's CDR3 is CASSLRAQPANEQYF. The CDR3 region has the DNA TGTGCCAGCAGTTTAAGGGCCCAACCGGCCAACGAGCAGTACTTC.

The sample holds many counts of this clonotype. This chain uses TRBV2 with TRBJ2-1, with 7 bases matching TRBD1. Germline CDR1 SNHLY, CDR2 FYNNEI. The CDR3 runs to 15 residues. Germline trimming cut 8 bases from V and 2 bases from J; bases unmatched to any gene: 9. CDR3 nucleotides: TGTGCCAGCGCTAGACAGGGATTGGCCTACAATGAGCAGTTCTTC. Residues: CASARQGLAYNEQFF.

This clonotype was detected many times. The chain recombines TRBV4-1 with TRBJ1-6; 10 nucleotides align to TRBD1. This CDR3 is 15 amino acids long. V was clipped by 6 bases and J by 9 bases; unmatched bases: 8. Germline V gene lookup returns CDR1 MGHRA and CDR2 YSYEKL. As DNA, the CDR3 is TGCGCCAGCAGGCTGAAAGACAGGGGGCTTTCACCCCTCCACTTT. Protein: CASRLKDRGLSPLHF.

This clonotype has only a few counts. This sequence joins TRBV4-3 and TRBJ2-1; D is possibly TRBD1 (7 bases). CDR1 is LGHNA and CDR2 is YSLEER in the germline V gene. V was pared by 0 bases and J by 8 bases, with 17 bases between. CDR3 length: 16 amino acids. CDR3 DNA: TGCGCCAGCAGCCAAGAAGTCTCCCAGGGGGGTTATGAGCAGTTCTTC. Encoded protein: CASSQEVSQGGYEQFF.

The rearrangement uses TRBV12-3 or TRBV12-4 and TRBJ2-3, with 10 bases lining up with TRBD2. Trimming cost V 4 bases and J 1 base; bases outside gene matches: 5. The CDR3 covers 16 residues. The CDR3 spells CASSSRTSGGTDTQYF. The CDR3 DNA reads TGTGCCAGCAGTTCACGGACTAGCGGAGGCACAGATACGCAGTATTTT.

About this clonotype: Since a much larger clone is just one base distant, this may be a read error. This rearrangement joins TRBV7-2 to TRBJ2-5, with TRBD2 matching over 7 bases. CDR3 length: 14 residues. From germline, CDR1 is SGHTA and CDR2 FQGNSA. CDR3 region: CANSPRLAGETQYF. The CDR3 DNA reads TGTGCCAACAGCCCCCGACTAGCTGGGGAGACCCAGTACTTC.

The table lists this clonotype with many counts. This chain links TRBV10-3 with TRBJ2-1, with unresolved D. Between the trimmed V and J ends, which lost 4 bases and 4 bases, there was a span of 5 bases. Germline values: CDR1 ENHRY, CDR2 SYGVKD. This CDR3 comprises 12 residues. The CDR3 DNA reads TGTGCCATCAGTGGGAAATACAATGAGCAGTTCTTC. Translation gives CAISGKYNEQFF.

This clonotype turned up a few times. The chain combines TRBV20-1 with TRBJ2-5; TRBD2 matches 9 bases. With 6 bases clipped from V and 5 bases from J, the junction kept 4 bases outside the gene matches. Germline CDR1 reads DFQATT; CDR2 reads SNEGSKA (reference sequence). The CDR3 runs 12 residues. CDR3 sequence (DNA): TGCAGTGCCGGACTAGCGCAGGAGACCCAGTACTTC. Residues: CSAGLAQETQYF.

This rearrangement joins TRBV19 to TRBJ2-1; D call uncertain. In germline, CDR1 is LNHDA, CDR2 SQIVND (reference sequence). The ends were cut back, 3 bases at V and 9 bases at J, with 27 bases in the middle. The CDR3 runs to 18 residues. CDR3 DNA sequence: TGTGCCAGTAGTATGGCCCCAGTAATTCGCGACAACTTAAGTGAGCAGTTCTTC. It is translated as CASSMAPVIRDNLSEQFF. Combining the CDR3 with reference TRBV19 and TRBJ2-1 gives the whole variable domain DGGITQSPKYLFRKEGQNVTLSCEQNLNHDAMYWYRQDPGQGLRLIYYSQIVNDFQKGDIAEGYSVSREKKESFPLTVTSAQKNPTAFYLCASSMAPVIRDNLSEQFFGPGTRLTVL.